Sequencing of this T cell receptor beta chain was carried out in a study of T cell repertoires in cytomegalovirus infection. Study-level background: A matching HLA type, together with CMV infection, was signaled by public TCR beta signatures. Study-wide findings and caveats: Identification of carriers of CMV plus the relevant HLA was achieved through cumulative public TCR beta family frequency. CMV-specific TCR beta clonotypes restricted by HLA-C were the ones dominating the ex vivo response.

TCRdb recomputed calls from the reads with MiXCR, one row per CDR3 protein. The sample holds about 530,000 distinct CDR3 sequences, more than 20% seen once. With respect to this clonotype: Its antigen remains unknown.

The CDR3 length is 18 residues. The V and J ends lost 3 bases and 2 bases respectively, with 23 bases between them. CDR1 and CDR2 from the germline V gene are KGHSH and LQKENI. Sequenced: PBMCs. The receptor was isolated from a human donor in good health (CMV status not recorded). Some clones in this sample may be carry-over from other donors' samples. The rearrangement joins TRBV18 to TRBJ2-7; D is undetermined. CDR3 sequence reads: CASSPSWQAIPPPYEQYF. The CDR3 DNA reads as TGTGCCAGCTCACCCTCATGGCAGGCCATTCCTCCCCCCTACGAGCAGTACTTC.